A single T cell receptor (beta chain) is shown here with its context. TCRdb's table, derived via immunoSEQ multiplex PCR, lists solely in-frame clones and lacks some. Here the sample spans about 160,000 clones, around 85% being singletons. This record belongs to a study of cytomegalovirus exposure and HLA in healthy donors. The CDR3 extends over 11 amino acids. Trimming removed 6 bases from V and 2 bases from J, with 6 bases in between. CDR1 and CDR2 (germline): DFQATT, SNEGSKA (reference sequence). The V call is TRBV20-1, the J call TRBJ2-3; D is unresolved. The receptor was derived from a woman aged 30 to 39 in good health and CMV-seronegative. The sample taken for sequencing was PBMCs. CDR3 in amino acids: CSASATDTQYF. The CDR3 bases are TGCAGTGCCAGTGCCACAGATACGCAGTATTTT.